Below are 20 T cell receptor beta chains sequenced from a single sample in a study of blood T cell repertoires in COVID-19. The assay was immunoSEQ multiplex PCR, and TCRdb's table has in-frame clones only and misses some. The sample shows fewer than 50,000 clones, around four fifths of them seen only once. Material for sequencing was peripheral blood. These receptors came from a man aged 50 to 59 with active COVID-19.

The chain combines TRBV18 with TRBJ1-4; 7 positions agree with TRBD1. Trimming took 6 bases from V and 8 from J; bases not matched to a gene: 9. This CDR3 has 14 amino acids. Germline V CDR1 and CDR2: KGHSH, LQKENI. The CDR3 here is CASSLQGKGEKLFF. The CDR3 region has the DNA TGTGCCAGCTCTCTACAGGGGAAGGGAGAAAAACTGTTTTTT.

The rearrangement uses TRBV7-7 and TRBJ1-3, with D uncertain. CDR1 and CDR2 (germline): SSHAT, FNYEAQ (reference sequence). This CDR3 contains 17 residues. The V end lost 0 bases, the J end lost 0 bases, and 12 bases lay between the germline ends. This CDR3 reads CASSLAVNEDSGNTIYF. The CDR3 DNA follows: TGTGCCAGCAGCTTAGCGGTCAATGAGGACTCTGGAAACACCATATATTTT.

J is TRBJ1-6 and V is TRBV5-8; the D is unclear. CDR1 SGHTS and CDR2 YDEGEE come from the germline V gene. The CDR3 totals 13 residues. V lost 2 bases, J lost 7 bases, and 7 bases lay in between. The CDR3: CASSFNPNSPLHF. Here the CDR3 DNA reads TGTGCCAGCAGCTTTAATCCGAATTCACCCCTCCACTTT.

The chain combines TRBV5-1 with TRBJ2-5; 13 bases are a match to TRBD2. In germline, CDR1 is SGHRS, CDR2 YFSETQ. The CDR3 sequence is 15 residues long. The J segment lost 2 bases and the V segment lost 4 bases, leaving 2 bases of the junction unmatched. The CDR3 is CASSPTSGGQETQYF. CDR3 DNA: TGCGCCAGCAGCCCGACTAGCGGGGGGCAAGAGACCCAGTACTTC. The full variable domain, completed using reference TRBV5-1 and TRBJ2-5, is KAGVTQTPRYLIKTRGQQVTLSCSPISGHRSVSWYQQTPGQGLQFLFEYFSETQRNKGNFPGRFSGRQFSNSRSEMNVSTLELGDSALYLCASSPTSGGQETQYFGPGTRLLVL.

The V call is TRBV2, the J call TRBJ2-7; D not certain. With 2 bases removed from V and 2 bases from J, the gap between germline ends came to 7 bases. From germline, CDR1 is SNHLY and CDR2 FYNNEI. This CDR3 has 13 amino acids. The CDR3 DNA follows: TGTGCCAGCAGTGAAAACACCGCCTACGAGCAGTACTTC. Protein product: CASSENTAYEQYF.

V gene TRBV11-2 combines with J gene TRBJ2-3, with TRBD2 matching over 10 bases. V lost 2 bases, J lost 2 bases, and 4 bases stayed unmatched. CDR3 size: 16 residues. Germline assignment: CDR1 SGHAT and CDR2 FQNNGV. CDR3 sequence: CASSLSLAGFTDTQYF. Written as DNA, the CDR3 is TGTGCCAGCAGCTTATCACTAGCGGGGTTCACAGATACGCAGTATTTT.

This chain connects TRBV7-6 to TRBJ2-3; D is undetermined. The CDR3 runs 13 residues. V was cut by 4 bases and J by 2 bases, with 7 bases left in between. Germline CDR1 SGHVS, CDR2 FNYEAQ. CDR3 residues: CASSSVSTDTQYF. The CDR3 DNA sequence: TGTGCCAGCAGCTCCGTCTCCACAGATACGCAGTATTTT.

The chain couples TRBV7-8 to TRBJ2-1, with a tentative D call TRBD2 (7 bases). The V end lost 1 base, the J end lost 4 bases, and 14 bases lay between the germline ends. The CDR3 contains 16 residues. Germline loops: CDR1 SGHVS, CDR2 FQNEAQ. CDR3 nucleotides: TGTGCCAGCAGCTTAGTGGGGGGGCCAGTTTACAATGAGCAGTTCTTC. This sequence encodes CASSLVGGPVYNEQFF. The variable domain in full, with the rest retrieved from reference TRBV7-8 and TRBJ2-1, is GAGVSQSPRYKVAKRGQDVALRCDPISGHVSLFWYQQALGQGPEFLTYFQNEAQLDKSGLPSDRFFAERPEGSVSTLKIQRTQQEDSAVYLCASSLVGGPVYNEQFFGPGTRLTVL.

The gene calls are TRBV5-8 and TRBJ2-7; the D gene is possibly TRBD1 (6 bases). Germline assignment: CDR1 SGHTS and CDR2 YDEGEE. The CDR3 consists of 13 residues. V lost 4 bases and J lost 6, with 14 bases in between. Here the CDR3 reads CASSRRQGSEQYF. The CDR3 region has the DNA TGTGCCAGCAGCCGGAGGCAGGGGTCCGAGCAGTACTTC.

The genes are TRBV10-2 and TRBJ2-3; TRBD2 agrees at 8 bases. Losses at the gene ends were 7 bases for V and 8 bases for J; bases not matched to a gene: 11. CDR1 and CDR2 (germline): WSHSY, SAAADI. The CDR3 length is 14 residues. The CDR3 DNA reads as TGCGCCAGCACCCTGCCGGGGGGGCTAAGTACGCAGTATTTT. Protein product: CASTLPGGLSTQYF.

V and J are TRBV28 and TRBJ1-2, with 8 nucleotides matching TRBD1. This CDR3 contains 15 residues. With V trimmed by 5 bases and J by 3 bases, 8 bases remained unmatched. CDR1 is MDHEN, CDR2 SYDVKM, per germline. The CDR3 sequence is CASSAPGTGDYGYTF. The CDR3 DNA is TGTGCCAGCAGTGCCCCCGGGACAGGAGACTATGGCTACACCTTC.

V is TRBV3-1 (or the pseudogene TRBV3-2) and J is TRBJ1-2; 12 bases match TRBD1. Germline loops: CDR1 LGHDT, CDR2 YNNKEL (reference sequence). The CDR3 runs to 17 residues. Germline trimming cut 3 bases from V and 8 bases from J; bases unmatched to any gene: 13. The CDR3 DNA is TGTGCCAGCAGCCAGGGGACGTTGGGGACAGGGGGCGGCGGCTACACCTTC. Its translation: CASSQGTLGTGGGGYTF.

V and J are TRBV7-9 and TRBJ1-6; D is perhaps TRBD1 (6 bases). In germline, CDR1 is SEHNR, CDR2 FQNEAQ (reference sequence). Trimming left V 5 bases short and J 4 bases short, with 9 bases between. The CDR3 is 14 residues long. CDR3 in DNA: TGTGCCAGCAGCCGTACAGGGTATAATTCACCCCTCCACTTT. This codes for CASSRTGYNSPLHF.

The chain uses TRBV7-9 and TRBJ2-5, with 8 bases aligning to TRBD1. The CDR3 consists of 15 residues. Germline CDR1 and CDR2: SEHNR and FQNEAQ (reference sequence). J was trimmed by 4 bases and V by 5 bases; bases with no gene match: 9. This CDR3 reads CASSTSDRERETQYF. The CDR3 DNA reads as TGTGCCAGCAGCACCTCGGACAGGGAAAGAGAGACCCAGTACTTC. Based on the CDR3 plus reference TRBV7-9 and TRBJ2-5, the full variable domain is DTGVSQNPRHKITKRGQNVTFRCDPISEHNRLYWYRQTLGQGPEFLTYFQNEAQLEKSRLLSDRFSAERPKGSFSTLEIQRTEQGDSAMYLCASSTSDRERETQYFGPGTRLLVL.

The chain joins TRBV7-2 to TRBJ2-2, with D possibly TRBD1 on 6 matching bases. The germline V gene encodes CDR1 SGHTA and CDR2 FQGNSA. The CDR3 length is 14 residues. Deletions cut 5 bases from V and 6 bases from J, with 13 bases between. The CDR3 DNA is TGTGCCAGCAGCGAGCCCAACAGGGCCGGGGAGCTGTTTTTT. This encodes CASSEPNRAGELFF.

This chain uses TRBV10-2 with TRBJ2-3; 8 positions agree with TRBD2. V trimming: 6 bases; J trimming: 2 bases; junction bases outside the gene matches: 4. The CDR3 has 14 residues. Germline assignment: CDR1 WSHSY and CDR2 SAAADI. The chain's CDR3 is CASRAGGATDTQYF. CDR3 DNA: TGCGCCAGCAGGGCGGGGGGCGCCACAGATACGCAGTATTTT.

V usage is TRBV7-2 and J usage is TRBJ1-3; the match to TRBD1 covers 7 bases. CDR1 is SGHTA, CDR2 FQGNSA, per germline. The J segment lost 4 bases and the V segment lost 5 bases, leaving 2 bases of the junction unmatched. The CDR3 spans 13 residues. CDR3 nucleotides: TGTGCCAGCAGCACGGGACAGGGAAACACCATATATTTT. Residues: CASSTGQGNTIYF.

J is TRBJ2-7 and V is TRBV19, with D maybe TRBD1 (6 bases). Trimming shortened V by 5 bases and J by 2 bases, and 10 bases separated the two germline ends. The germline V gene encodes CDR1 LNHDA and CDR2 SQIVND (reference sequence). This CDR3 spans 13 amino acids. CDR3 nucleotide sequence: TGTGCCAGTAGTGAGGGACAAGCCTACGAGCAGTACTTC. Translated: CASSEGQAYEQYF.

The chain is built from TRBV28 and TRBJ1-1, with TRBD1 matching over 10 bases. Germline-derived CDR1 and CDR2 are MDHEN and SYDVKM. The CDR3 length is 17 residues. Trimming at V came to 5 bases and at J to 3 bases, leaving 12 bases not matched to a gene. In nucleotides, the CDR3 is TGTGCCAGCAGTCAACTCCGGGACAGGGGTTTAGACACTGAAGCTTTCTTT. Protein sequence: CASSQLRDRGLDTEAFF.

This rearrangement joins TRBV6-5 to TRBJ1-3, with a possible D match to TRBD1 (6 bases). The CDR3 loop spans 15 amino acids. Between the trimmed V and J ends, which lost 4 bases and 0 bases, there was a span of 10 bases. Germline V gives CDR1 MNHEY, CDR2 SVGAGI. CDR3 coding DNA: TGTGCCAGCAGTTCCGACAGGTCCTCTGGAAACACCATATATTTT. Translation: CASSSDRSSGNTIYF.